A single sample is the source of the 21 T cell receptor beta chains below, sequenced in a study of T cell responses to AZD1222 COVID-19 vaccine. The table came from immunoSEQ multiplex PCR; TCRdb's copy has only in-frame clones and leaves some out. The sample has more than 100,000 clones, about 90% seen once. The sequenced sample was peripheral blood, obtained 28 days after the second AZD1222 dose. The source is an adult who received the AZD1222 COVID-19 vaccine.

In DNA form, the CDR3 reads TGTGCCAGCAGCTTAGATTCCCGAGGATGGGGCGGGGAGCTGTTTTTT. The encoded protein is CASSLDSRGWGGELFF. The chain links TRBV7-9 to TRBJ2-2; D is uncertain. Germline V gives CDR1 SEHNR, CDR2 FQNEAQ (reference sequence). This CDR3 region has 16 residues. Deletions cut 1 base from V and 7 bases from J, with 16 bases between.

The rearrangement joins TRBV27 to TRBJ2-1, with D possibly called TRBD1 or TRBD2 (5 bases each). Trimming stripped 4 bases from V and 4 bases from J, with 20 bases between. This CDR3 is built from 17 residues. Germline lookup yields CDR1 MNHEY and CDR2 SMNVEV (reference sequence). CDR3 DNA sequence: TGTGCCAGCAGTTCTTCATTCCGGGACCCCATGTACAATGAGCAGTTCTTC. Its protein is CASSSSFRDPMYNEQFF.

The chain employs TRBV19 and TRBJ2-6, with D tentatively TRBD1 (5 bases). V lost 4 bases and J 0 bases, leaving 13 bases between the germline ends. The CDR3 length is 17 residues. Germline V lookup: CDR1 LNHDA, CDR2 SQIVND (reference sequence). The CDR3 sequence is CASSTTRTHSGANVLTF. The CDR3 DNA follows: TGTGCCAGTAGTACGACCCGGACACACTCTGGGGCCAACGTCCTGACTTTC.

The V call is TRBV28, the J call TRBJ2-5; D ambiguous. Germline CDR1 and CDR2: MDHEN and SYDVKM. V was clipped by 3 bases and J by 1 base, with 6 bases between them. This CDR3 contains 13 residues. CDR3 residues: CASSFGLQETQYF. The CDR3 nucleotides are TGTGCCAGCAGTTTCGGTCTCCAAGAGACCCAGTACTTC.

V gene TRBV28 combines with J gene TRBJ2-1; 12 bases fit TRBD2. CDR1 is MDHEN, CDR2 SYDVKM, per germline. This CDR3 is 15 amino acids long. The J segment lost 5 bases and the V segment lost 4 bases, leaving 3 bases of the junction unmatched. Written as DNA, the CDR3 is TGTGCCAGCAGTTCCAGACTAGCGGGGGACAATGAGCAGTTCTTC. The encoded protein is CASSSRLAGDNEQFF.

This chain joins TRBV3-1 (or the pseudogene TRBV3-2) and TRBJ2-7; D is unclear. Germline CDR1 and CDR2: LGHDT and YNNKEL (reference sequence). This CDR3 has 17 residues. V gave up 1 base and J gave up 7 bases, with 23 bases separating them. For the CDR3, the DNA is TGTGCCAGCAGCCAAGTTGTGGTATGGAGTTCAAGTGGGGAGCAGTACTTC. The encoded protein is CASSQVVVWSSSGEQYF.

The chain combines TRBV11-3 with TRBJ2-2; 7 positions agree with TRBD2. J gave up 4 bases and V 1 base, and 3 bases lay outside the gene matches. The CDR3 consists of 15 residues. Germline loops: CDR1 SGHNT, CDR2 YENEEA. CDR3 protein: CASSLAGGITGELFF. Written as DNA, the CDR3 is TGTGCCAGCAGCTTAGCGGGGGGAATCACCGGGGAGCTGTTTTTT.

This rearrangement joins TRBV30 to TRBJ1-2; TRBD1 matches 7 bases. Germline CDR1 and CDR2: GTSNPN and SVGIG (reference sequence). The CDR3 extends over 14 amino acids. V lost 5 bases to trimming and J lost 3 bases; unmatched junction nucleotides: 9. The chain's CDR3 is CAWDDSGTDYGYTF. CDR3 nucleotide sequence: TGTGCCTGGGACGACAGTGGGACAGACTATGGCTACACCTTC.

The V gene is TRBV18, the J gene TRBJ1-1, with D perhaps TRBD1 (5 bases). The V end was cut by 3 bases, the J end by 1 base, with 9 bases between. The V gene's germline CDR1 is KGHSH and CDR2 LQKENI. The CDR3 is 14 residues long. Here the CDR3 reads CASSPQRGNTEAFF. The CDR3 nucleotides read TGTGCCAGCTCACCGCAAAGGGGGAACACTGAAGCTTTCTTT.

J is TRBJ2-5 and V is TRBV7-6; no firm D call. CDR1 SGHVS and CDR2 FNYEAQ come from the germline V gene. Trimming pared 1 base from V and 2 bases from J, leaving 5 bases between. The CDR3 is 13 amino acids. CDR3 region: CASSLVQQETQYF. The CDR3 DNA is TGTGCCAGCAGCTTAGTGCAGCAAGAGACCCAGTACTTC.

The V call is TRBV4-1, the J call TRBJ1-3; TRBD1 might be the D (6 bases). The CDR3 loop spans 16 amino acids. Between the trimmed V and J ends, which lost 2 bases and 0 bases, there was a span of 11 bases. The germline V gene has CDR1 MGHRA and CDR2 YSYEKL. The CDR3 reads CASSQSGTLSGNTIYF. The CDR3 nucleotides are TGCGCCAGCAGCCAATCGGGGACACTCTCTGGAAACACCATATATTTT.

The chain joins TRBV6-5 to TRBJ1-1; D gene uncertain. The ends were cut back, 0 bases at V and 3 bases at J, with 11 bases in the middle. Looked up from germline, CDR1 is MNHEY and CDR2 is SVGAGI. CDR3 size: 15 residues. Here the CDR3 DNA reads TGTGCCAGCAGTTACTCTTCATTGAGGGACACTGAAGCTTTCTTT. Its translation: CASSYSSLRDTEAFF.

The genes are TRBV2 and TRBJ1-5; D is undetermined. Trimming left V 2 bases short and J 6 bases short, with 5 bases between. This CDR3 has 12 amino acids. Germline lookup yields CDR1 SNHLY and CDR2 FYNNEI. CDR3 loop: CASSERTQPQHF. The CDR3 DNA sequence: TGTGCCAGCAGTGAAAGGACTCAGCCCCAGCATTTT. The full variable domain, its missing parts supplied by reference TRBV2 and TRBJ1-5, is EPEVTQTPSHQVTQMGQEVILRCVPISNHLYFYWYRQILGQKVEFLVSFYNNEISEKSEIFDDQFSVERPDGSNFTLKIRSTKLEDSAMYFCASSERTQPQHFGDGTRLSIL.

The chain links TRBV27 to TRBJ1-1; D is uncertain. This CDR3 has 13 residues. Trimming took off 5 bases at V and 6 bases at J, with 13 bases between the two ends. Germline V CDR1 and CDR2: MNHEY, SMNVEV (reference sequence). CDR3 in amino acids: CASSMLAGPEAFF. DNA of the CDR3: TGTGCCAGCAGTATGCTAGCTGGGCCTGAAGCTTTCTTT.

The gene calls are TRBV7-8 and TRBJ2-2; 8 bases agree with TRBD1. The CDR3 totals 15 residues. The germline gives CDR1 SGHVS, CDR2 FQNEAQ. Trimming removed 3 bases from V and 4 bases from J; junction bases left unmatched: 4. For the CDR3, the DNA is TGTGCCAGCAGCTTCAGGGGGCGCGGCACCGGGGAGCTGTTTTTT. Amino acids: CASSFRGRGTGELFF. The full variable domain, in which reference TRBV7-8 and TRBJ2-2 provide the parts outside the CDR3, is GAGVSQSPRYKVAKRGQDVALRCDPISGHVSLFWYQQALGQGPEFLTYFQNEAQLDKSGLPSDRFFAERPEGSVSTLKIQRTQQEDSAVYLCASSFRGRGTGELFFGEGSRLTVL.

The chain's CDR3 is CASRYGAGLAADTQYF. Written as DNA, the CDR3 is TGTGCCAGCAGGTACGGGGCGGGGCTAGCCGCAGATACGCAGTATTTT. The gene calls are TRBV11-2 and TRBJ2-3, with a possible D match to TRBD2 (6 bases). With 6 bases removed from V and 4 bases from J, the gap between germline ends came to 20 bases. Germline V CDR1 and CDR2: SGHAT, FQNNGV. The CDR3 totals 16 residues.

The CDR3 DNA reads TGTGCCAGTAACAGAGTTTTGAACACTGAAGCTTTCTTT. Translation: CASNRVLNTEAFF. The chain couples TRBV19 to TRBJ1-1; D is undetermined. The V end lost 7 bases, the J end lost 0 bases, and 9 bases lay between the germline ends. CDR3 length: 13 residues. CDR1 LNHDA and CDR2 SQIVND come from the germline V gene (reference sequence).

The chain couples TRBV3-1 (or the pseudogene TRBV3-2) to TRBJ1-6; 8 nucleotides agree with TRBD1. V shed 4 bases, J shed 9 bases, and the junction held 5 bases outside the gene matches. The length of the CDR3 is 14 residues. The germline gives CDR1 LGHDT, CDR2 YNNKEL (reference sequence). The CDR3 here is CASSPRQGSSPLHF. CDR3 nucleotide sequence: TGTGCCAGCAGCCCCCGACAGGGGTCTTCACCCCTCCACTTT.

This clone was found a few times. Other nucleotide sequences from this sample produce the same CDR3. The gene calls are TRBV18 and TRBJ1-1; TRBD1 might be the D (6 bases). Trimming pared 9 bases from V and 4 bases from J, leaving 12 bases between. The germline V gene has CDR1 KGHSH and CDR2 LQKENI. CDR3 length: 12 residues. The CDR3 here is CASTTGFTEAFF. CDR3 DNA: TGTGCCAGTACCACAGGGTTCACTGAAGCTTTCTTT. The whole variable domain, remainder taken from reference TRBV18 and TRBJ1-1, is NAGVMQNPRHLVRRRGQEARLRCSPMKGHSHVYWYRQLPEEGLKFMVYLQKENIIDESGMPKERFSAEFPKEGPSILRIQQVVRGDSAAYFCASTTGFTEAFFGQGTRLTVV.

The chain combines TRBV5-8 with TRBJ1-1, with D unresolved. Trimming removed 6 bases at V and 4 bases at J, with 10 bases between. CDR3 length equals 12 residues. The germline V gene encodes CDR1 SGHTS and CDR2 YDEGEE. CDR3 sequence reads: CASIPFGTEAFF. CDR3 nucleotide sequence: TGTGCCAGCATTCCCTTTGGCACTGAAGCTTTCTTT.

The rearrangement uses TRBV6-5 and TRBJ2-2; the match to TRBD1 covers 8 bases. The CDR3 consists of 15 residues. The junction had 4 bases not matched to a gene; V was cut back by 7 bases and J by 0 bases. CDR1 and CDR2 (germline): MNHEY, SVGAGI. Here the CDR3 reads CASNRQGTNTGELFF. The DNA for the CDR3 is TGTGCCAGCAACCGACAGGGGACGAACACCGGGGAGCTGTTTTTT.